A selection of T cell receptor beta chains follows, all from one sample in a study of molecular identifiers for immune sequencing clone quantification. TCRdb independently ran MiXCR on the PCR reads; one entry per CDR3 protein. This sample yields 300,000 to 400,000 distinct CDR3 sequences, of which over 20% are seen a single time; roughly 0.86% belongs to the top ten. The source material was naive CD8+ T cells from blood, with Jurkat cell RNA spiked in. These receptors all come from a human donor in good health. Some libraries in this study had Jurkat cell RNA spiked in. Each CDR3 is given with its conserved first and last residue. The D gene is left open where the match is weak. A clone size is listed for some rows: how often the clone was seen (once, few, many), or a class if it is expanded.

D	J	length	V	size	DNA	CDR3
TRBD2	TRBJ2-1	16	TRBV4-3	many	TGCGCCAGCAGCCAAGATGCTAGCGGGGTATACAATGAGCAGTTCTTC	CASSQDASGVYNEQFF
TRBD1	TRBJ1-1	14	TRBV27	few	TGTGCCAGCAGGGGACAGACCATGAACACTGAAGCTTTCTTT	CASRGQTMNTEAFF
TRBD1	TRBJ2-3	15	TRBV12-3/TRBV12-4	many	TGTGCCAGCAGTTCGGGACAGATTTACACAGATACGCAGTATTTT	CASSSGQIYTDTQYF
-	TRBJ1-4	14	TRBV9	many	TGTGCCAGCAGCGTAGAGGGGACTAATGAAAAACTGTTTTTT	CASSVEGTNEKLFF
TRBD2	TRBJ2-3	17	TRBV4-3	-	TGCGCCAGCAGCCAAGACTTAGCGGGGGAGGGCGCAGATACGCAGTATTTT	CASSQDLAGEGADTQYF
-	TRBJ2-2	14	TRBV27	few	TGTGCCAGCAGTTTCGGGACGGACACCGGGGAGCTGTTTTTT	CASSFGTDTGELFF
-	TRBJ1-2	13	TRBV12-5	-	TGTGCTAGTGGTCCGGAGCCGGACTATGGCTACACCTTC	CASGPEPDYGYTF
TRBD1	TRBJ2-3	14	TRBV27	many	TGTGCCAGCAGTTTCGTACAGGGGGCAGATACGCAGTATTTT	CASSFVQGADTQYF
TRBD1	TRBJ1-3	15	TRBV7-9	-	TGTGCCAGCAGCCCGAGGACAGGGTATGGAAACACCATATATTTT	CASSPRTGYGNTIYF
TRBD2	TRBJ2-1	17	TRBV14	few	TGTGCCAGCAGCCAAGATATCGGGCTAGCGGGGGTGAATGAGCAGTTCTTC	CASSQDIGLAGVNEQFF
TRBD2	TRBJ2-1	17	TRBV12-5	few	TGTGCTAGTGCCCTGACTAGCGGGGGGCCGAACTACAATGAGCAGTTCTTC	CASALTSGGPNYNEQFF
-	TRBJ2-7	14	TRBV28	few	TGTGCCAGCACCCTTGAAAACCGCCTATACGAGCAGTACTTC	CASTLENRLYEQYF
-	TRBJ2-6	18	TRBV30	-	TGTGCCTGGAGTAGCACTAAGACCCACGGACCCTGGGCCAACGTCCTGACTTTC	CAWSSTKTHGPWANVLTF
-	TRBJ2-2	14	TRBV29-1	many	TGCAGCGTTGACAGGGGCTACCACACCGGGGAGCTGTTTTTT	CSVDRGYHTGELFF
-	TRBJ2-7	13	TRBV10-1	-	TGCGCCAGCAGTGAGATACCCGGCTACGAGCAGTACTTC	CASSEIPGYEQYF
-	TRBJ2-5	13	TRBV28	-	TGTGCCAGCAGTCCTACAGGGGAGGGGACCCAGTACTTC	CASSPTGEGTQYF
-	TRBJ1-2	14	TRBV27	many	TGTGCCAGCAGTGCGAGACAGACTAACTATGGCTACACCTTC	CASSARQTNYGYTF
-	TRBJ1-3	17	TRBV9	once	TGTGCCAGCAGCGTAGGCGGGAGGTTCAACTCTGGAAACACCATATATTTT	CASSVGGRFNSGNTIYF
-	TRBJ1-1	13	TRBV12-3/TRBV12-4	many	TGTGCCAGCGCAGGGAGTTTGGGCACTGAAGCTTTCTTT	CASAGSLGTEAFF
TRBD1	TRBJ2-7	16	TRBV6-5	few	TGTGCCAGCAGTTACTCGGGCAGGGGGCCATCCTACGAGCAGTACTTC	CASSYSGRGPSYEQYF
-	TRBJ2-7	16	TRBV25-1	-	TGTGCCAGCAGTGAATTTGGGGCGGGGACGACTTTCGAGCAGTACTTC	CASSEFGAGTTFEQYF
-	TRBJ2-1	14	TRBV20-1	-	TGCAGTGCTAGAGTGGTAGTCAGTTACAATGAGCAGTTCTTC	CSARVVVSYNEQFF
-	TRBJ2-2	22	TRBV6-2/TRBV6-3	few	TGTGCCAGCAGTACCTCAGGACAGCTTCCTTACCTTGTGGGAGCGGGGACCGGGGAGCTGTTTTTT	CASSTSGQLPYLVGAGTGELFF
-	TRBJ1-1	13	TRBV7-9	-	TGTGCCAGCAGCCACCCCCTGAACACTGAAGCTTTCTTT	CASSHPLNTEAFF
-	TRBJ1-5	13	TRBV19	many	TGTGCCAGTAGTCCTCAGGGGCGTCAGCCCCAGCATTTT	CASSPQGRQPQHF
TRBD1	TRBJ2-7	15	TRBV10-3	few	TGTGCCATCAGTGACGGGACAGGGGTCTTCTACGAGCAGTACTTC	CAISDGTGVFYEQYF
-	TRBJ2-6	19	TRBV18	few	TGTGCCAGCTCAGACACTATTTTGGACGGAAGTTCTGGGGCCAACGTCCTGACTTTC	CASSDTILDGSSGANVLTF
-	TRBJ2-7	11	TRBV2	many	TGTGCCAGCGGCGGAGGCTACGAGCAGTACTTC	CASGGGYEQYF
-	TRBJ2-7	16	TRBV20-1	-	TGCAGTGCTAGAGATGGGGCGAGGGGGGCCTCCTACGAGCAGTACTTC	CSARDGARGASYEQYF
TRBD1	TRBJ1-3	15	TRBV20-1	many	TGCAGTGCTCTACATACAGGGGAGCCTGGAAACACCATATATTTT	CSALHTGEPGNTIYF
-	TRBJ2-1	14	TRBV7-9	few	TGTGCCAGCACGGAGGCTACCCGCTACAATGAGCAGTTCTTC	CASTEATRYNEQFF
TRBD1	TRBJ1-1	14	TRBV30	many	TGTGCCTGGAGTGTAAGACAGGGAAGGACTGAAGCTTTCTTT	CAWSVRQGRTEAFF
-	TRBJ2-7	14	TRBV4-1	-	TGCGCCAGCAGCCCGGCAGGGGGGAGCTACGAGCAGAACTTC	CASSPAGGSYEQNF
-	TRBJ2-7	12	TRBV10-2	many	TGCGCCAGCAGTGGTACCTTTTACGAGCAGTACTTC	CASSGTFYEQYF
-	TRBJ2-7	13	TRBV19	many	TGTGCCAGTAGTATTGGACTGCCCTACGAGCAGTACTTC	CASSIGLPYEQYF
-	TRBJ1-1	13	TRBV5-3	-	TGTGCCAGCGGCCCCGAGGCCAACACTGAAGCTTTCTTT	CASGPEANTEAFF
TRBD1	TRBJ1-5	18	TRBV30	-	TGTGCCTGGAGTCCCGGACAGGGGGCCGCTTATAGCAATCAGCCCCAGCATTTT	CAWSPGQGAAYSNQPQHF
-	TRBJ1-6	15	TRBV9	many	TGTGCCAGCAGCCCAGGCCAGGGGTCTGGTTCACCCCTCCACTTT	CASSPGQGSGSPLHF
TRBD1	TRBJ1-4	20	TRBV9	many	TGTGCCAGCAGCGCCTTCCCACAGGGGACCTTCGGAGAAACTAATGAAAAACTGTTTTTT	CASSAFPQGTFGETNEKLFF
-	TRBJ1-5	13	TRBV29-1	many	TGCAGCGCCCAACAGGGTAGCAATCAGCCCCAGCATTTT	CSAQQGSNQPQHF
TRBD1	TRBJ2-7	15	TRBV12-3/TRBV12-4	many	TGTGCCAGCAGTACCTCCGACAGGGACGGCTACGAGCAGTACTTC	CASSTSDRDGYEQYF